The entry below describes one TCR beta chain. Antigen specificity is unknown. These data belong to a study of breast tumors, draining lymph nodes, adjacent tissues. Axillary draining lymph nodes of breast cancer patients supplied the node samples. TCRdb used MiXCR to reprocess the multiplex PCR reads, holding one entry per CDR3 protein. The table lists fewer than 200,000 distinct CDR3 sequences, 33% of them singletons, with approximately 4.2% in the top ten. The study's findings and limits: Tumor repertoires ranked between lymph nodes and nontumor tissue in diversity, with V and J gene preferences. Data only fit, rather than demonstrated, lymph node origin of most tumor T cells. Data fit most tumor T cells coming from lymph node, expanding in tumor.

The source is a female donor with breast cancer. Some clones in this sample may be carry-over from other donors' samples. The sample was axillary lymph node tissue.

CDR3 sequence reads: CATSGQKSYEQYF. CDR3 in DNA: TGTGCCACCTCAGGACAGAAATCCTACGAGCAGTACTTC. The chain combines TRBV24-1 with TRBJ2-7, with D perhaps TRBD1 (6 bases). The germline V gene has CDR1 KGHDR and CDR2 SFDVKD. The CDR3 contains 13 residues. Trimming took 9 bases from V and 1 from J, leaving 12 bases between them.